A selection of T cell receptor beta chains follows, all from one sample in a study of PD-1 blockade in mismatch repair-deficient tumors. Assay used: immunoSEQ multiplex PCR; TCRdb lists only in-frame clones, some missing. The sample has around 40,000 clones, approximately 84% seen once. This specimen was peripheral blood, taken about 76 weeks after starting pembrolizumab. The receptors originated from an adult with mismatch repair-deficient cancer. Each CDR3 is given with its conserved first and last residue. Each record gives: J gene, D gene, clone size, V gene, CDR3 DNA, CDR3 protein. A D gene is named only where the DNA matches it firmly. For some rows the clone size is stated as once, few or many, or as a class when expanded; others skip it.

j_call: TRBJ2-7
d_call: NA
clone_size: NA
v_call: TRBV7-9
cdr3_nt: TGTGCCAGCAGCTTAATGGGTTCCGACGAGCAGTACTTC
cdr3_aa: CASSLMGSDEQYF

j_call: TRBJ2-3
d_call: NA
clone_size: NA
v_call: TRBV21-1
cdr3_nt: TGTGCCAGCAGCGACCGGGACAGGGTGACTAGCGGGCACACAGATACGCAGTATTTT
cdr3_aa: CASSDRDRVTSGHTDTQYF

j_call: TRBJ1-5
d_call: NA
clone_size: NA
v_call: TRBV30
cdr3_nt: TGTGCCTGGAGTCAGGGTGGTGATCAGCCCCAGCATTTT
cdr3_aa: CAWSQGGDQPQHF

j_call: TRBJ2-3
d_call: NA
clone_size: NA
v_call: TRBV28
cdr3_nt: TGTGCCAGCAGTTTATTGGAGGTAAATGAGTCTGATACGCAGTATTTT
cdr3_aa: CASSLLEVNESDTQYF

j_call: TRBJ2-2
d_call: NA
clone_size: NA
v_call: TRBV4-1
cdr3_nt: TGCGCCAGCAGCCTACCTCAGGGTGGGTTGACCGGGGAGCTGTTTTTT
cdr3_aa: CASSLPQGGLTGELFF

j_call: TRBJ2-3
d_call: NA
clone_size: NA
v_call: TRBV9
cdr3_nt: TGTGCCAGCAGCGTAGGAGGCTCTTTGGATACGCAGTATTTT
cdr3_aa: CASSVGGSLDTQYF

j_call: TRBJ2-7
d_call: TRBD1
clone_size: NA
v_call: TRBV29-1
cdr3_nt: TGCAGCGGTAAAGCGACAGGGGGCGTCGAGCAGTACTTC
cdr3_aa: CSGKATGGVEQYF

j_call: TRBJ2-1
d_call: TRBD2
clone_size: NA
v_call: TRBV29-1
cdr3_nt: TGCAGCGTCACCCGGACTAGCGGGGATTACAATGAGCAGTTCTTC
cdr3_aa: CSVTRTSGDYNEQFF

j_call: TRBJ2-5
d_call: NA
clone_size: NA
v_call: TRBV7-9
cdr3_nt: TGTGCCAGCAGCTTAAAGGGGATGAAATCCCAAGAGACCCAGTACTTC
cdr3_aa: CASSLKGMKSQETQYF

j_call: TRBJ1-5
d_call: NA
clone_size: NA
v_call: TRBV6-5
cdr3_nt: TGTGCCAGCAGTTCCGGACAAGAGTATAGCAATCAGCCCCAGCATTTT
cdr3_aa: CASSSGQEYSNQPQHF

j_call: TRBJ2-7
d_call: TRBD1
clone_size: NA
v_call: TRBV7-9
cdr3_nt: TGTGCCAGCAGGGGACAGGGCTACGAGCAGTACTTC
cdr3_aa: CASRGQGYEQYF

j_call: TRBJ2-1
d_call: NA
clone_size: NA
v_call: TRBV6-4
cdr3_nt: TGTGCCAGCAGTTTGGAGTCTCGGAATGAGCAGTTCTTC
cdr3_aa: CASSLESRNEQFF

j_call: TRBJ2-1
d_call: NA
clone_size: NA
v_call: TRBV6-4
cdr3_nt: TGTGCCAGCAGTGACTCCCTAGGTAACAGGGAGCAGTTCTTC
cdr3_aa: CASSDSLGNREQFF

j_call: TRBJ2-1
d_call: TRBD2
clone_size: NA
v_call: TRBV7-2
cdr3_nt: TGTGCCAGCAGCCCCCGCGGGGGGGACAATGAGCAGTTCTTC
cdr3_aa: CASSPRGGDNEQFF

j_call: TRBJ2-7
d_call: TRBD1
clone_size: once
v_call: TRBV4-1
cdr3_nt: TGCGCCAGCAGCCAAGAGGGGACAGGTTACTACGAGCAGTACTTC
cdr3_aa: CASSQEGTGYYEQYF

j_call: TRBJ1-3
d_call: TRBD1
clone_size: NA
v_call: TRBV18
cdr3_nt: TGTGCCAGCTCAGCCGGGACAGCGCTTCTCAACACCATATATTTT
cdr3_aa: CASSAGTALLNTIYF

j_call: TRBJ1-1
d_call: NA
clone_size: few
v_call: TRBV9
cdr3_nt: TGTGCCAGCAGCGTCTCCCTGGACGCGAACACTGAAGCTTTCTTT
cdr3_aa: CASSVSLDANTEAFF

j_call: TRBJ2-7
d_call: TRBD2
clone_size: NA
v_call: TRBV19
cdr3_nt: TGTGCCAGTAGTCCTCGACGGGGGGTGGGGTCGGAGCAGTACTTC
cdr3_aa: CASSPRRGVGSEQYF

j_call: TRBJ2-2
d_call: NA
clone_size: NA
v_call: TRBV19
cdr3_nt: TGTGCCAGTAGGCCGGGGGGCTTCGGCACCGGGGAGCTGTTTTTT
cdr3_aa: CASRPGGFGTGELFF

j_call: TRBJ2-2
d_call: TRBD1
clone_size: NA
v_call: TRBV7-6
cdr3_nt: TGTGCCAGCAGCTTAGTTATTAGGGACAGGGGGCCGAACACCGGGGAGCTGTTTTTT
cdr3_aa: CASSLVIRDRGPNTGELFF

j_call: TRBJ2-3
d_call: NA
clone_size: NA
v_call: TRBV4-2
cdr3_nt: TGTGCCAGCAGCCAAGATCGGCTAGAGGCAGATACGCAGTATTTT
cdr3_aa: CASSQDRLEADTQYF

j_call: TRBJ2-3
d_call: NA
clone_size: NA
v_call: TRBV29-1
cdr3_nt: TGCAGCGTCTTGTTGTCTCGGGGAGCAGATACGCAGTATTTT
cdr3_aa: CSVLLSRGADTQYF

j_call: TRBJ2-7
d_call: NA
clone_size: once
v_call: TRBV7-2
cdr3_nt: TGTGCCAGCAGCAAACAGGGAGGACTCGGCGAGCAGTACTTC
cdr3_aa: CASSKQGGLGEQYF